Shown below are 11 T cell receptor beta chains from a single sample sequenced in a study of blood T cell repertoires in COVID-19. TCRdb's table, derived via immunoSEQ multiplex PCR, lists solely in-frame clones and lacks some. The sample carries roughly 64,000 clones, just over 85% recorded once. The sequenced sample consisted of peripheral blood. Receptor source: a man in his fifties or sixties with active COVID-19.

The gene calls are TRBV5-1 and TRBJ1-1, with 8 bases identical to TRBD1. Germline CDR1 is SGHRS and CDR2 is YFSETQ. V lost 4 bases, J lost 3 bases, and 14 bases stayed unmatched. CDR3 length: 17 residues. In DNA, the CDR3 is TGCGCCAGCAGCCTAGGGACCTGGCAGGGGGCTCACACTGAAGCTTTCTTT. Amino acids: CASSLGTWQGAHTEAFF.

The rearrangement joins TRBV4-3 to TRBJ1-2, with 8 bases that match TRBD1. V shed 0 bases, J shed 5 bases, and the junction held 5 bases outside the gene matches. Germline loops: CDR1 LGHNA, CDR2 YSLEER. This CDR3 is built from 15 residues. The CDR3 sequence is CASSQDRTGRYGYTF. The DNA for the CDR3 is TGCGCCAGCAGCCAAGACCGGACAGGGAGGTATGGCTACACCTTC.

The table lists this clone with a few counts. The chain uses TRBV5-1 and TRBJ2-7, with 10 bases lining up with TRBD2. Germline lookup yields CDR1 SGHRS and CDR2 YFSETQ. The CDR3 consists of 15 residues. V shed 4 bases, J shed 0 bases, and the junction held 4 bases outside the gene matches. The CDR3 DNA sequence: TGCGCCAGCAGCGGGACTAGCGAGCTCTCCTACGAGCAGTACTTC. It yields the protein CASSGTSELSYEQYF.

The V gene is TRBV9, the J gene TRBJ1-2, with no clear D. V lost 0 bases to trimming and J lost 0 bases, with 21 bases between them. Germline CDR1 is SGDLS and CDR2 is YYNGEE. This CDR3 is built from 19 residues. CDR3 sequence (DNA): TGTGCCAGCAGCGTAGCTACAAGCGGGTTACCATTTCCTAACTATGGCTACACCTTC. Its protein is CASSVATSGLPFPNYGYTF.

This clone was found a few times. At one boundary the junction diverges from the germline segment, which might be a read error. The rearrangement uses TRBV5-4 and TRBJ2-1, with TRBD2 as a possible D gene (6 bases). Germline CDR1 SGHNT, CDR2 YYREEE (reference sequence). The CDR3 has 16 residues. The chain's CDR3 is CASSLGTLLRYNEQFF. The CDR3 nucleotides read TGTGCCAGCAGTTTGGGGACTCTCCTAAGGTACAATGAGCAGTTCTTC.

V is TRBV19 and J is TRBJ2-5; 8 nucleotides align to TRBD2. Germline V gives CDR1 LNHDA, CDR2 SQIVND (reference sequence). CDR3 length: 13 amino acids. V was pared by 10 bases and J by 3 bases, with 7 bases of the junction left unmatched. The CDR3 is CATRISGEETQYF. In nucleotides, the CDR3 is TGTGCCACCAGGATTAGCGGGGAAGAGACCCAGTACTTC.

The gene calls are TRBV4-1 and TRBJ2-7; D not resolved. The CDR3 extends over 15 amino acids. V gave up 0 bases and J gave up 0 bases, with 9 bases separating them. Germline-derived CDR1 and CDR2 are MGHRA and YSYEKL. CDR3 nucleotide sequence: TGCGCCAGCAGCCAAGATACTACCACCTCCTACGAGCAGTACTTC. Its translation is CASSQDTTTSYEQYF.

The V call is TRBV7-8, the J call TRBJ1-4; 10 positions match TRBD1. The germline CDR1 and CDR2 sequences are SGHVS and FQNEAQ. The CDR3 contains 17 residues. V dropped 4 bases and J dropped 4; count of bases not matched to a gene: 9. CDR3 DNA sequence: TGTGCCAGCAGCTACGGGACAGGGGAGTTCAATAATGAAAAACTGTTTTTT. This sequence encodes CASSYGTGEFNNEKLFF.

The chain couples TRBV7-2 to TRBJ2-6; 13 bases map to TRBD2. The CDR3 extends over 18 amino acids. V trimming: 4 bases; J trimming: 0 bases; junction bases outside the gene matches: 3. Germline assignment: CDR1 SGHTA and CDR2 FQGNSA. The CDR3 nucleotides read TGTGCCAGCAGCTGGGGACTAGCGGGAATCTCTGGGGCCAACGTCCTGACTTTC. It codes for CASSWGLAGISGANVLTF. Full variable domain (remainder filled in from reference TRBV7-2 and TRBJ2-6): GAGVSQSPSNKVTEKGKDVELRCDPISGHTALYWYRQSLGQGLEFLIYFQGNSAPDKSGLPSDRFSAERTGGSVSTLTIQRTQQEDSAVYLCASSWGLAGISGANVLTFGAGSRLTVL.

The chain is built from TRBV4-3 and TRBJ2-1; 7 nucleotides align to TRBD2. Germline CDR1 LGHNA, CDR2 YSLEER. Losses at the gene ends were 1 base for V and 5 bases for J; bases not matched to a gene: 2. The CDR3 is 14 amino acids. CDR3: CASSQGLADNEQFF. CDR3 DNA sequence: TGCGCCAGCAGCCAAGGACTAGCCGACAATGAGCAGTTCTTC.

This clone was seen just once. The rearrangement joins TRBV3-1 (or the pseudogene TRBV3-2) to TRBJ2-3; 9 positions agree with TRBD2. Germline loops: CDR1 LGHDT, CDR2 YNNKEL (reference sequence). CDR3 size: 16 residues. V dropped 1 base and J dropped 7; count of bases not matched to a gene: 9. The CDR3 reads CASSQALAGAGYTQYF. CDR3 nucleotides: TGTGCCAGCAGCCAAGCATTAGCGGGGGCGGGGTATACGCAGTATTTT.